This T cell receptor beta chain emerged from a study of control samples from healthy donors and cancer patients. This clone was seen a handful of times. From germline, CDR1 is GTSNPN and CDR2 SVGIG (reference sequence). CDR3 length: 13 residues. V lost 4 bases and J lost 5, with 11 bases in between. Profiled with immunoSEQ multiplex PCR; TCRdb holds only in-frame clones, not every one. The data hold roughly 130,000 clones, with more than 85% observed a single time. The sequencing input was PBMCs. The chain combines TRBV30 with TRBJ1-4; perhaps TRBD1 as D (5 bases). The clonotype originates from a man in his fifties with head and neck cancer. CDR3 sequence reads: CAWTKGTNEKLFF. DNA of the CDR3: TGTGCCTGGACTAAGGGGACGAATGAAAAACTGTTTTTT. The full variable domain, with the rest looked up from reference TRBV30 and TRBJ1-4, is SQTIHQWPATLVQPVGSPLSLECTVEGTSNPNLYWYRQAAGRGLQLLFYSVGIGQISSEVPQNLSASRPQDRQFILSSKKLLLSDSGFYLCAWTKGTNEKLFFGSGTQLSVL.